This passage covers 24 T cell receptor beta chains from one sample sequenced in a study of cytomegalovirus exposure and HLA in healthy donors. It was with 60 Vbeta and 13 Jbeta primers that the PCR ran. Measured with immunoSEQ multiplex PCR; TCRdb has only the in-frame clones, and not every one. Among over 150,000 clones listed, roughly three quarters were seen once. The sample was PBMCs. The receptors come from a woman younger than 35 in good health and CMV-seronegative.

The rearrangement joins TRBV7-2 to TRBJ1-2, with 11 positions matching TRBD1. The V gene end was trimmed by 5 bases and the J gene end by 8 bases; junction bases not matched to a gene: 10. The germline V gene has CDR1 SGHTA and CDR2 FQGNSA. The CDR3 spans 15 residues. The CDR3 DNA reads TGTGCCAGCAGCCCTCTAGGACAGGGGGCCAAAGGCTACACCTTC. Residues: CASSPLGQGAKGYTF. The whole variable domain, remainder taken from reference TRBV7-2 and TRBJ1-2, is GAGVSQSPSNKVTEKGKDVELRCDPISGHTALYWYRQSLGQGLEFLIYFQGNSAPDKSGLPSDRFSAERTGGSVSTLTIQRTQQEDSAVYLCASSPLGQGAKGYTFGSGTRLTVV.

A few counts support this clone. The chain is built from TRBV5-4 and TRBJ1-1, with 8 bases matching TRBD1. CDR3 length equals 14 residues. Germline V gene lookup returns CDR1 SGHNT and CDR2 YYREEE (reference sequence). Trimming cost V 2 bases and J 1 base; bases outside gene matches: 1. Here the CDR3 DNA reads TGTGCCAGCAGCTTACAGGGGGGGAACACTGAAGCTTTCTTT. Its translation: CASSLQGGNTEAFF.

The chain joins TRBV5-1 to TRBJ2-1; TRBD1 agrees at 9 bases. CDR1 and CDR2 from the germline V gene are SGHRS and YFSETQ. The length of the CDR3 is 15 residues. The ends lost 4 bases at V and 4 bases at J; junction bases unmatched: 6. The CDR3 bases are TGCGCCAGCAGCCCACGACAGGGGGAATACAATGAGCAGTTCTTC. Residues: CASSPRQGEYNEQFF.

The chain joins TRBV7-2 to TRBJ1-1; no firm D call. Germline V gene data show CDR1 as SGHTA and CDR2 as FQGNSA. The CDR3 runs 16 residues. The V end lost 5 bases, the J end lost 10 bases, and 26 bases lay between the germline ends. CDR3 DNA: TGTGCCAGCAGCCTTTGGTCGGTTGCAGGTCGACACTCAGCTTTCTTT. It specifies CASSLWSVAGRHSAFF.

The gene calls are TRBV28 and TRBJ2-7, with TRBD1 identical over 9 bases. CDR1 and CDR2 (germline): MDHEN, SYDVKM. V trimming: 7 bases; J trimming: 2 bases; junction bases outside the gene matches: 9. This CDR3 has 15 amino acids. The CDR3 DNA follows: TGTGCCAGCAATCACGCCGGGACAGGGACCTACGAGCAGTACTTC. Protein sequence: CASNHAGTGTYEQYF.

This rearrangement joins TRBV5-6 to TRBJ1-2; 10 bases fit TRBD1. Losses at the gene ends were 5 bases for V and 1 base for J; bases not matched to a gene: 8. There are 16 residues in the CDR3. The germline CDR1 and CDR2 sequences are SGHDT and YYEEEE. CDR3 sequence: CASRKTGGVNNYGYTF. The CDR3 DNA follows: TGTGCCAGCAGGAAGACAGGGGGCGTTAATAACTATGGCTACACCTTC.

The rearrangement joins TRBV5-4 to TRBJ2-1, with TRBD2 identical over 12 bases. The trim removed 0 bases at V and 8 bases at J, leaving 3 bases unmatched. CDR3 length equals 15 residues. Germline values: CDR1 SGHNT, CDR2 YYREEE (reference sequence). The CDR3 loop is CASSLGLAGADEQFF. In DNA, the CDR3 is TGTGCCAGCAGCTTGGGACTAGCGGGAGCAGATGAGCAGTTCTTC.

This rearrangement joins TRBV4-3 to TRBJ2-2, with 10 positions matching TRBD2. Germline values: CDR1 LGHNA, CDR2 YSLEER. J lost 7 bases, V lost 0 bases, and 8 bases had no gene match. The length of the CDR3 is 17 residues. The CDR3: CASSQDLASGSFGELFF. DNA for the CDR3: TGCGCCAGCAGCCAAGATCTGGCTAGCGGGAGTTTCGGGGAGCTGTTTTTT.

This chain uses TRBV5-1 with TRBJ1-2; TRBD1 matches at 8 bases. Germline trimming cut 0 bases from V and 5 bases from J; bases unmatched to any gene: 6. The germline V gene encodes CDR1 SGHRS and CDR2 YFSETQ. The CDR3 loop spans 15 amino acids. The CDR3 nucleotides read TGCGCCAGCAGCTTGGATTATCAGGGGGCTTATGGCTACACCTTC. Protein sequence: CASSLDYQGAYGYTF.

To note about this clone: A junction end diverges from the germline sequence, so it may reflect a read error. The V and J genes are TRBV7-9 and TRBJ2-7; 8 nucleotides align to TRBD1. Germline assignment: CDR1 SEHNR and CDR2 FQNEAQ (reference sequence). This CDR3 has 15 residues. The CDR3 DNA reads TGTTCCAGCAGCCCTTACCGGGACAGGCTATACGAGCAGTACTTC. Protein: CSSSPYRDRLYEQYF.

The chain carries TRBV7-2 and TRBJ2-4; TRBD1 matches 9 bases. V was pared by 5 bases and J by 7 bases, with 9 bases of the junction left unmatched. CDR3 length equals 15 residues. The germline gives CDR1 SGHTA, CDR2 FQGNSA. The CDR3 DNA is TGTGCCAGCAGCGGAAGACAGGGGGGTTTGAACATTCAGTACTTC. Its translation: CASSGRQGGLNIQYF.

A few counts support this clone. The chain joins TRBV6-5 to TRBJ1-1; no definite D call. Germline V gene lookup returns CDR1 MNHEY and CDR2 SVGAGI. Trimming cost V 0 bases and J 1 base, with 9 bases left between them. This CDR3 comprises 15 residues. CDR3 DNA sequence: TGTGCCAGCAGTTACTCGAGGATATCGAACACTGAAGCTTTCTTT. It specifies CASSYSRISNTEAFF.

Note on this clone: Other nucleotide sequences from this sample produce the same CDR3. V usage is TRBV27 and J usage is TRBJ2-1; D may be TRBD2 (5 bases). The CDR3 extends over 15 amino acids. The germline gives CDR1 MNHEY, CDR2 SMNVEV (reference sequence). V lost 6 bases to trimming and J lost 1 base, with 13 bases between them. CDR3 residues: CASSLDSGSYNEQFF. CDR3 nucleotides: TGTGCCAGCAGCCTGGACTCGGGTTCCTACAATGAGCAGTTCTTC.

The rearrangement uses TRBV28 and TRBJ2-1; D is unclear. V was clipped by 10 bases and J by 5 bases, with 6 bases between them. CDR3 length: 10 residues. Germline V gene data show CDR1 as MDHEN and CDR2 as SYDVKM. CDR3 nucleotide sequence: TGTGCCACCTCTAACAATGAGCAGTTCTTC. It specifies CATSNNEQFF.

The chain is built from TRBV4-1 and TRBJ2-5; TRBD2 matches at 8 bases. The CDR3 length is 16 residues. Trimming cost V 1 base and J 2 bases; bases outside gene matches: 6. CDR1 is MGHRA and CDR2 is YSYEKL in the germline V gene. CDR3: CASSQVGLARQETQYF. The CDR3 coding sequence is TGCGCCAGCAGCCAAGTCGGACTAGCTCGACAAGAGACCCAGTACTTC.

This sequence joins TRBV7-2 and TRBJ2-7, with D unresolved. Per the germline V gene, CDR1 is SGHTA and CDR2 is FQGNSA. V lost 1 base, J lost 2 bases, and 12 bases lay in between. The CDR3 is 15 residues long. Here the CDR3 reads CASSLGNFQAYEQYF. The CDR3 region has the DNA TGTGCCAGCAGCTTAGGTAACTTTCAGGCCTACGAGCAGTACTTC.

The rearrangement uses TRBV27 and TRBJ2-7, with TRBD2 matching 12 bases. Germline CDR1 and CDR2: MNHEY and SMNVEV (reference sequence). The CDR3 is 15 residues long. With 2 bases clipped from V and 7 bases from J, the junction kept 6 bases outside the gene matches. CDR3 nucleotides: TGTGCCAGCAGTTTAAACGGACTAGCGGGATTAGAGCAGTACTTC. Its translation: CASSLNGLAGLEQYF.

This chain joins TRBV19 and TRBJ1-1; possibly TRBD1 for D (6 bases). The germline gives CDR1 LNHDA, CDR2 SQIVND (reference sequence). V was shortened by 3 bases and J by 4 bases, with 18 bases between the two germline ends. The CDR3 spans 16 residues. The CDR3 spells CASSIEGRDIGTEAFF. CDR3 nucleotides: TGTGCCAGTAGTATTGAAGGCCGGGACATAGGCACTGAAGCTTTCTTT.

In this sample, this clone turned up a few times. The chain carries TRBV5-4 and TRBJ1-1; D not resolved. This CDR3 is built from 13 residues. V was trimmed by 4 bases and J by 1 base, leaving 8 bases between them. CDR1 and CDR2 (germline): SGHNT, YYREEE (reference sequence). The CDR3 DNA is TGTGCCAGCAGCACAGCCCAGAACACTGAAGCTTTCTTT. This translates into CASSTAQNTEAFF.

The J gene is TRBJ2-5, the V gene TRBV2; perhaps TRBD1 as D (6 bases). The CDR3 is 12 residues long. V was clipped by 0 bases and J by 11 bases, with 10 bases between them. Germline V gene sequence: CDR1 SNHLY, CDR2 FYNNEI. The CDR3 reads CASSEANRAQYF. CDR3 DNA sequence: TGTGCCAGCAGTGAAGCAAACAGGGCACAGTACTTC.

This chain connects TRBV7-3 to TRBJ2-1; the match to TRBD2 covers 11 bases. This CDR3 contains 18 residues. Germline V gene data show CDR1 as SGHTA and CDR2 as FQGTGA. V lost 3 bases and J lost 0; bases outside the gene matches: 7. The CDR3 nucleotides are TGTGCCAGCAGCTTGAGGGGGGGACTAGCGGACTCCTACAATGAGCAGTTCTTC. Its protein product is CASSLRGGLADSYNEQFF. Looking up the rest from reference TRBV7-3 and TRBJ2-1 gives the full variable domain: GAGVSQTPSNKVTEKGKYVELRCDPISGHTALYWYRQSLGQGPEFLIYFQGTGAADDSGLPNDRFFAVRPEGSVSTLKIQRTERGDSAVYLCASSLRGGLADSYNEQFFGPGTRLTVL.

This chain uses TRBV16 with TRBJ1-1; D unresolved. Germline V gene data show CDR1 as KGHSY and CDR2 as FQNENV. The ends were cut back, 2 bases at V and 4 bases at J, with 8 bases in the middle. The CDR3 runs to 13 residues. The CDR3 here is CASSQEAGTEAFF. CDR3 nucleotide sequence: TGTGCCAGCAGCCAAGAAGCGGGCACTGAAGCTTTCTTT.

The chain joins TRBV11-2 to TRBJ1-3; 7 bases agree with TRBD1. CDR3 length: 15 residues. Germline V gene data show CDR1 as SGHAT and CDR2 as FQNNGV. V dropped 5 bases and J dropped 1; count of bases not matched to a gene: 5. The CDR3 region is CASSLYRGSGNTIYF. The CDR3 nucleotides read TGTGCCAGCAGCCTTTACAGGGGATCTGGAAACACCATATATTTT.

The J gene is TRBJ1-6, the V gene TRBV7-2; D possibly corresponds to TRBD1 (6 bases). Germline loops: CDR1 SGHTA, CDR2 FQGNSA. The CDR3 consists of 16 residues. Trimming took 5 bases from V and 5 from J, leaving 16 bases between them. DNA for the CDR3: TGTGCCAGCAGCCAGAGGGGGGGAGGAAATAATTCACCCCTCCACTTT. It encodes CASSQRGGGNNSPLHF.